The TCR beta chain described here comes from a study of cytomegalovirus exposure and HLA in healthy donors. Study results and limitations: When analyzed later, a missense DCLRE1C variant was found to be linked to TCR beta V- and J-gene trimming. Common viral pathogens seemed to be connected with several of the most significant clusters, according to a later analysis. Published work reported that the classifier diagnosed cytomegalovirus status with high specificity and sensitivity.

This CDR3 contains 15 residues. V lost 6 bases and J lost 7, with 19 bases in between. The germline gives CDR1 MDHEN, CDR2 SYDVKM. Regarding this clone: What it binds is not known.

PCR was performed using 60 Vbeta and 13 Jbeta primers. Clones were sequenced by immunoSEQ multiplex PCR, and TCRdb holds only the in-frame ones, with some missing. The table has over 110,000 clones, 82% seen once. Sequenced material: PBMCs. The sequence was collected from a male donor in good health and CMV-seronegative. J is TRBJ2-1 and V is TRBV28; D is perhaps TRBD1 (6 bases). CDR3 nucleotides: TGTGCCAGCAGCTCGGCCCCTCGAGGGACAAATGAGCAGTTCTTC. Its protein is CASSSAPRGTNEQFF.